This paragraph reports one TCR beta chain. Its target is not known. Ophthalmopathic donors had moderate-to-severe activity, CAS ≥3 and NOSPECS ≥4, with disease that had lasted under 3 months. Physicians reached a diagnosis by relying on clinical symptoms, serum thyroxine, TRAb, thyroid ultrasound and orbital computed tomography. TCR beta CDR3 regions were amplified from RNA transcripts. An initial RT-PCR round employing HTBI primers preceded a second-round multiplex PCR. One entry per CDR3 protein results from TCRdb running MiXCR on the multiplex PCR reads. Of hundreds of thousands of distinct CDR3 sequences listed, roughly 41% are singletons. V gave up 4 bases and J gave up 6 bases, with 25 bases separating them. CDR1 MGHRA and CDR2 YSYEKL come from the germline V gene. This CDR3 spans 17 amino acids. The sample is drawn from a study of Graves' ophthalmopathy and Graves' hyperthyroidism. Overall study results and limits: Detected in blood as well were most expanded thyroid clonotypes with frequency above 0.001. The model predicted progression of ophthalmopathy with a sensitivity of about 68%, and its specificity was approximately 77%.

The sequenced sample was peripheral blood. This TCR was recovered from an adult man with Graves' ophthalmopathy. The V and J genes are TRBV4-1 and TRBJ2-7; perhaps TRBD2 as D (5 bases). CDR3 bases: TGCGCCAGCAGCCGGTACCTAGAGCGGCGAGGAGGAATCGAGCAGTACTTC. This codes for CASSRYLERRGGIEQYF.